This T cell receptor (beta chain) is from a study of neurological immune-mediated disorders. This clonotype was observed at least ten times. Time point denoted: longitudinal time-point 1 (baseline). 5'RACE with 10-nucleotide random UMIs produced the cDNA. Via MiXCR, TCRdb re-called the 5' RACE reads, giving one row per CDR3 protein. The sample shows 67,000 or so distinct CDR3 sequences, roughly 13% of them seen only once. Germline V gene data show CDR1 as LGHDT and CDR2 as YNNKEL (reference sequence). CDR3 length: 13 amino acids. With 3 bases removed from V and 3 bases from J, the gap between germline ends came to 8 bases.

Input material: PBMCs. This sequence was found in a female donor with HTLV-1-associated myelopathy (HAM/TSP). This chain joins TRBV3-1 and TRBJ1-2; no reliable D call. This CDR3 reads CASSQRAHYGYTF. CDR3 sequence (DNA): TGTGCCAGCAGCCAGAGGGCACACTATGGCTACACCTTC.